This TCR beta chain is drawn from a study of breast tumors, draining lymph nodes, adjacent tissues. Findings of the study overall: Compared with basal-like, luminal-like tumors shared significantly more repertoire with nontumor tissue. Tumors had less TCR diversity than lymph nodes, more than nontumor tissue. Tumor T cell lymph node origin was a supported hypothesis, not proven. Data fit most tumor T cells coming from lymph node, expanding in tumor.

Via MiXCR, TCRdb re-called the multiplex PCR reads, giving one row per CDR3 protein. Altogether around 250,000 distinct CDR3 sequences are present, roughly a third being singletons, with the ten largest covering 3% to 4.5%. About this clonotype itself: The antigen is unknown.

The V gene end was trimmed by 4 bases and the J gene end by 6 bases; junction bases not matched to a gene: 5. CDR3 length equals 14 residues. The germline V gene has CDR1 SGHTA and CDR2 FQGTGA. The lymph nodes were axillary draining lymph nodes from breast cancer patients. This chain uses TRBV7-3 with TRBJ1-5, with 8 bases lining up with TRBD1. Sequencing used axillary lymph node tissue. The TCR sequence derives from a female donor with breast cancer. Some clones in this sample may be carry-over from other donors' samples. The CDR3: CASSSTGGSQPQHF. The DNA for the CDR3 is TGTGCCAGCAGCTCAACAGGGGGTAGTCAGCCCCAGCATTTT. The full variable domain, its missing parts supplied by reference TRBV7-3 and TRBJ1-5, is GAGVSQTPSNKVTEKGKYVELRCDPISGHTALYWYRQSLGQGPEFLIYFQGTGAADDSGLPNDRFFAVRPEGSVSTLKIQRTERGDSAVYLCASSSTGGSQPQHFGDGTRLSIL.